The table lists the clone carrying this T cell receptor beta chain with a few counts. This sequence may be a read error, since a much larger clone differs from it by one base. The data derive from a study of T-cell reconstitution after alpha-beta-depleted transplantation in children. Unique molecular identifiers were incorporated when the TCRbeta library was constructed. Each CDR3 protein gets one entry after TCRdb re-called the PCR reads with MiXCR. The sample shows 90,000 to 100,000 distinct CDR3 sequences, 10% to 15% of them seen only once. This CDR3 has 11 amino acids. The V end lost 2 bases, the J end lost 5 bases, and 4 bases lay between the germline ends. In germline, CDR1 is SNHLY, CDR2 FYNNEI.

The sample was PBMCs from the stem cell graft donor, taken from the stem cell graft. The receptor was isolated from a human donor who donated a stem cell graft to a child with inherited bone marrow failure. J is TRBJ2-7 and V is TRBV2; D not certain. This chain's CDR3 is CASSEYHEQYF. In nucleotides, the CDR3 is TGTGCCAGCAGTGAATACCACGAGCAGTACTTC.